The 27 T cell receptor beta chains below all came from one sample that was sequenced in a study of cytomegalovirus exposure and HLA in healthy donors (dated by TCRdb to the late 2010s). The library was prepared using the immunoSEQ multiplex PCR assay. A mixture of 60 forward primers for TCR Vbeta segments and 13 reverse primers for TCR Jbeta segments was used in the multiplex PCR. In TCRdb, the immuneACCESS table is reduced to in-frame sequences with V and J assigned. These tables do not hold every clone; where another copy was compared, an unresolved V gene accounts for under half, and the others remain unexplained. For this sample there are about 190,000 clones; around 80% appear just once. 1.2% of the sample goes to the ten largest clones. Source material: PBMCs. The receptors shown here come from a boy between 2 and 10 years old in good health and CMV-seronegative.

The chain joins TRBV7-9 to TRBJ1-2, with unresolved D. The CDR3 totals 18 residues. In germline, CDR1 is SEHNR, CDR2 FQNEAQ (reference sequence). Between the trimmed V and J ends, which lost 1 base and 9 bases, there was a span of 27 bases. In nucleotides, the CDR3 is TGTGCCAGCAGCTTAGGCCCCTTCGCGGAGGGCGTCTCTATTAGCTACACCTTC. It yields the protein CASSLGPFAEGVSISYTF. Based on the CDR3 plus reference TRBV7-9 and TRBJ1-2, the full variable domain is DTGVSQNPRHKITKRGQNVTFRCDPISEHNRLYWYRQTLGQGPEFLTYFQNEAQLEKSRLLSDRFSAERPKGSFSTLEIQRTEQGDSAMYLCASSLGPFAEGVSISYTFGSGTRLTVV.

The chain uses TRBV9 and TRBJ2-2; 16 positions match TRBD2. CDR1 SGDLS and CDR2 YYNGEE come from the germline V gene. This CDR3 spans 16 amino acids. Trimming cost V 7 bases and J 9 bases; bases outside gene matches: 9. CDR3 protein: CASSPGTSGGGRELFF. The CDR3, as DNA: TGTGCCAGCTCCCCCGGGACTAGCGGGGGGGGGAGGGAGCTGTTTTTT. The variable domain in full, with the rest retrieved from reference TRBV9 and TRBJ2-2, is DSGVTQTPKHLITATGQRVTLRCSPRSGDLSVYWYQQSLDQGLQFLIQYYNGEERAKGNILERFSAQQFPDLHSELNLSSLELGDSALYFCASSPGTSGGGRELFFGEGSRLTVL.

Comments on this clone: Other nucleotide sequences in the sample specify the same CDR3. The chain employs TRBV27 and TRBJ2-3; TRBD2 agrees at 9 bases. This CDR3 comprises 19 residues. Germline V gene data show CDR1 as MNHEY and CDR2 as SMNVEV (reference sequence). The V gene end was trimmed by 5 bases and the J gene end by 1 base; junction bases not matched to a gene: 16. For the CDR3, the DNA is TGTGCCAGCAGTGAGTTCTCCGGACACGTAGCGGGGGGCACAGATACGCAGTATTTT. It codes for CASSEFSGHVAGGTDTQYF.

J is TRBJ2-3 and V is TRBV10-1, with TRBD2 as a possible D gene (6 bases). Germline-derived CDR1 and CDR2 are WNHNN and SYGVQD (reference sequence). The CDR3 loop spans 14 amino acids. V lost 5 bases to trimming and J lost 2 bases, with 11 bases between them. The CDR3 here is CASSLAVNTDTQYF. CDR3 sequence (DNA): TGCGCCAGCAGTTTAGCGGTAAACACAGATACGCAGTATTTT.

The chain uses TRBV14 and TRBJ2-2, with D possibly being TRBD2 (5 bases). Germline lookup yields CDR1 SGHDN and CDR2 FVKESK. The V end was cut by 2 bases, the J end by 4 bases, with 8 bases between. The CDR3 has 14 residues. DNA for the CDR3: TGTGCCAGCAGCCAAACGGGGTTCACCGGGGAGCTGTTTTTT. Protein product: CASSQTGFTGELFF.

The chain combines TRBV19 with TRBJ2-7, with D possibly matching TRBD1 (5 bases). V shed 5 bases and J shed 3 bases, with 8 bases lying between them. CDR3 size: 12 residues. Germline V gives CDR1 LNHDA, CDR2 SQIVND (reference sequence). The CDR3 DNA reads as TGTGCCAGTAGTGAAAGGGGCTACGAGCAGTACTTC. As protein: CASSERGYEQYF.

The CDR3 protein is CASRTRSGSTDTQYF. Written as DNA, the CDR3 is TGTGCCAGCAGAACACGGAGCGGGAGCACAGATACGCAGTATTTT. The chain has TRBV7-9 and TRBJ2-3, with a possible D match to TRBD2 (6 bases). Germline CDR1 and CDR2: SEHNR and FQNEAQ (reference sequence). The CDR3 spans 15 residues. Between the trimmed V and J ends, which lost 6 bases and 0 bases, there was a span of 13 bases.

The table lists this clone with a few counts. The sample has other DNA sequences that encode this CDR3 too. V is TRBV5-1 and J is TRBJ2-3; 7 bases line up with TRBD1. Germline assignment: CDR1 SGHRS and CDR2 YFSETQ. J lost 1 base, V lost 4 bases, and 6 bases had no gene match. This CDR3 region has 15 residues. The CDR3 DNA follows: TGCGCCAGCAGCCCGAGACAGGGCGGCACAGATACGCAGTATTTT. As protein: CASSPRQGGTDTQYF.

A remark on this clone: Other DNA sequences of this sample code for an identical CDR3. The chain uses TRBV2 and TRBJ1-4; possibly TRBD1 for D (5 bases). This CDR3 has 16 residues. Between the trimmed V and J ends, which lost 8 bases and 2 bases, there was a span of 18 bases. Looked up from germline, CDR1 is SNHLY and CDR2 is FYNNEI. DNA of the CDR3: TGTGCCAGCTGTATACAGGCATTCGTCACTAATGAAAAACTGTTTTTT. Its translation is CASCIQAFVTNEKLFF. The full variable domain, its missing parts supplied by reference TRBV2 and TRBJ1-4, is EPEVTQTPSHQVTQMGQEVILRCVPISNHLYFYWYRQILGQKVEFLVSFYNNEISEKSEIFDDQFSVERPDGSNFTLKIRSTKLEDSAMYFCASCIQAFVTNEKLFFGSGTQLSVL.

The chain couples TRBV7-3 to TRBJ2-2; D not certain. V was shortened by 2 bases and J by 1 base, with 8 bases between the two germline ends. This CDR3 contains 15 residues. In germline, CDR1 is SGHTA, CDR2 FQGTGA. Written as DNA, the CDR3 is TGTGCCAGCAGCTTATCCCCCAGGAACACCGGGGAGCTGTTTTTT. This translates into CASSLSPRNTGELFF.

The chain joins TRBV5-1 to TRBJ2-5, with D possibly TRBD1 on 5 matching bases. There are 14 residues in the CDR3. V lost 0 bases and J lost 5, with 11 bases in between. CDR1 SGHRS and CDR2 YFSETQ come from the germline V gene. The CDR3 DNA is TGCGCCAGCAGCTTGGAGGCAGGGATGGAGACCCAGTACTTC. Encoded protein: CASSLEAGMETQYF.

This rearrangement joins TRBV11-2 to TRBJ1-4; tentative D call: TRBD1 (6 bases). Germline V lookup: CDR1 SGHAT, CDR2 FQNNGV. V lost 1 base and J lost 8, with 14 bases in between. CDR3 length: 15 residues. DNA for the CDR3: TGTGCCAGCAGCTTAGCTGTGGGGGCTCGGGAAAAACTGTTTTTT. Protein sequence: CASSLAVGAREKLFF.

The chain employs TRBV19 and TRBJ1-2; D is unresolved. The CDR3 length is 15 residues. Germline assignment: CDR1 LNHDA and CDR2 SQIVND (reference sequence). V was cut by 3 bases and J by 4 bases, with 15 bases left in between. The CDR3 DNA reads TGTGCCAGTAGTATTAACAGATTCCCTCTCTATGGCTACACCTTC. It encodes CASSINRFPLYGYTF.

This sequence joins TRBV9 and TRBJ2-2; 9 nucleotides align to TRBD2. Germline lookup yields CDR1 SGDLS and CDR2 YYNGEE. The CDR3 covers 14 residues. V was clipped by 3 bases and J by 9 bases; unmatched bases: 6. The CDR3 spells CASSARGGTRELFF. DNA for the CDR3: TGTGCCAGCAGCGCGCGGGGGGGTACAAGGGAGCTGTTTTTT. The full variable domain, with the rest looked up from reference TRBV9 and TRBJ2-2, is DSGVTQTPKHLITATGQRVTLRCSPRSGDLSVYWYQQSLDQGLQFLIQYYNGEERAKGNILERFSAQQFPDLHSELNLSSLELGDSALYFCASSARGGTRELFFGEGSRLTVL.

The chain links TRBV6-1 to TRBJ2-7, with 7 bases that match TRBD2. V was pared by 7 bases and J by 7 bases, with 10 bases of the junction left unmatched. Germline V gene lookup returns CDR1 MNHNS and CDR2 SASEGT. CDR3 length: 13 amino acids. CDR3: CASTKDPAGEQYF. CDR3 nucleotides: TGTGCCAGCACGAAAGATCCAGCGGGGGAGCAGTACTTC.

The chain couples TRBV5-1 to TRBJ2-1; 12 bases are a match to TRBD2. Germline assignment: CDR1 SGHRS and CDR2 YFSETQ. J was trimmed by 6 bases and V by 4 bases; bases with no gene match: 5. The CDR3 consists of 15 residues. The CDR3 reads CASSPMTSGSNEQFF. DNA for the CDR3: TGCGCCAGCAGCCCCATGACTAGCGGGAGCAATGAGCAGTTCTTC.

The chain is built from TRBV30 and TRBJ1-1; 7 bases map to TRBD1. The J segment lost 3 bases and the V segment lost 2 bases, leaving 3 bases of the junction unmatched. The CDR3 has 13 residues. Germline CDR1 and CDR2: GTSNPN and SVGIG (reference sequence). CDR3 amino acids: CAWSFDRDTEAFF. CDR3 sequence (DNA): TGTGCCTGGAGTTTTGACAGGGACACTGAAGCTTTCTTT. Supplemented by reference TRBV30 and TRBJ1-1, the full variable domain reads SQTIHQWPATLVQPVGSPLSLECTVEGTSNPNLYWYRQAAGRGLQLLFYSVGIGQISSEVPQNLSASRPQDRQFILSSKKLLLSDSGFYLCAWSFDRDTEAFFGQGTRLTVV.

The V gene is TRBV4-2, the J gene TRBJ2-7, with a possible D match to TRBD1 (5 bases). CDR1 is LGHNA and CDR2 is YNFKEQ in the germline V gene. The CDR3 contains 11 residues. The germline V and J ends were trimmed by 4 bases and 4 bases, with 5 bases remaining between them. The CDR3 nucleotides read TGTGCCAGCAGCCCAGGGTACGAGCAGTACTTC. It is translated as CASSPGYEQYF.

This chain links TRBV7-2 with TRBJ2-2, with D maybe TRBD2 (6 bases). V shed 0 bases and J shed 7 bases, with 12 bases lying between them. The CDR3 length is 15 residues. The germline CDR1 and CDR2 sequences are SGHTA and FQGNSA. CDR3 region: CASSLARELGGELFF. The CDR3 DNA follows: TGTGCCAGCAGCTTAGCCCGGGAGTTGGGCGGGGAGCTGTTTTTT.

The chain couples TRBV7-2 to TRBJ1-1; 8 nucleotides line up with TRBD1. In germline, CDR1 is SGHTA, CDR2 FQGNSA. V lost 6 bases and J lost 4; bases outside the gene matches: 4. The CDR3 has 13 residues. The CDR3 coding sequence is TGTGCCAGCAGGTCCGACAGGGGCACTGAAGCTTTCTTT. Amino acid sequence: CASRSDRGTEAFF. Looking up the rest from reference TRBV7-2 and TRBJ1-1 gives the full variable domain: GAGVSQSPSNKVTEKGKDVELRCDPISGHTALYWYRQSLGQGLEFLIYFQGNSAPDKSGLPSDRFSAERTGGSVSTLTIQRTQQEDSAVYLCASRSDRGTEAFFGQGTRLTVV.

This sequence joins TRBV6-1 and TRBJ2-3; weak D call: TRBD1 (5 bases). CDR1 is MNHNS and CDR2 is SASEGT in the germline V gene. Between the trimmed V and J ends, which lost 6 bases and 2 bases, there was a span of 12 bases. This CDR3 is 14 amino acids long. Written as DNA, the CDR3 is TGTGCCAGCAGCCAAGGGGCCACCACAGATACGCAGTATTTT. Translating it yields CASSQGATTDTQYF.

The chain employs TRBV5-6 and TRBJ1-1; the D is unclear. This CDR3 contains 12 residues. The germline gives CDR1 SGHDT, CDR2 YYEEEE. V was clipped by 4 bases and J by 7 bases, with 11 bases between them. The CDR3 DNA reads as TGTGCCAGCAGCCCAACGACGGGTGAAGCTTTCTTT. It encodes CASSPTTGEAFF.

CDR3: CASTPDRLNTEAFF. The CDR3 DNA reads as TGTGCCAGTACCCCAGACAGGCTGAACACTGAAGCTTTCTTT. J is TRBJ1-1 and V is TRBV19; a weak D match, TRBD1 (6 bases). The CDR3 totals 14 residues. Germline-derived CDR1 and CDR2 are LNHDA and SQIVND (reference sequence). The V end was cut by 7 bases, the J end by 0 bases, with 12 bases between.

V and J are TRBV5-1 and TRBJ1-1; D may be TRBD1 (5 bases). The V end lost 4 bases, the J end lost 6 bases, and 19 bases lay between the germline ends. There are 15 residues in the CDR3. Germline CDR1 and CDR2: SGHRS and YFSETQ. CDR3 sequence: CASSTTASAGSEAFF. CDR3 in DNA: TGCGCCAGCAGCACGACTGCCTCGGCAGGGTCTGAAGCTTTCTTT.

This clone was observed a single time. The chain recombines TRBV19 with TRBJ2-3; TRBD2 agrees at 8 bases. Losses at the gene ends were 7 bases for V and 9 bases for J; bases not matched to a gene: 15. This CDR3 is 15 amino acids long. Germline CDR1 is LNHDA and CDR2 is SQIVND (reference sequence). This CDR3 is CASTPERGPRGTQYF. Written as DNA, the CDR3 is TGTGCCAGTACTCCGGAGCGGGGGCCTAGGGGGACGCAGTATTTT.

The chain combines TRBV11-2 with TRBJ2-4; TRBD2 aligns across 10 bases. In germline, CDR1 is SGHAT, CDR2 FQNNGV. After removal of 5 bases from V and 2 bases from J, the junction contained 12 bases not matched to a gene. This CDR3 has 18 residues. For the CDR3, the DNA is TGTGCCAGCAGCCCCGGGAGCGGGGGGGAACTATCCAAAAACATTCAGTACTTC. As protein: CASSPGSGGELSKNIQYF.

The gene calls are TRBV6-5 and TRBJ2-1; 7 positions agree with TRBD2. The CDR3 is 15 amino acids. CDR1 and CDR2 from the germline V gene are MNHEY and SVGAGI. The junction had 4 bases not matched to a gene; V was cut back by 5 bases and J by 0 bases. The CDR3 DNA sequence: TGTGCCAGCAGTGCCCGGACTAGCTCCTACAATGAGCAGTTCTTC. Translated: CASSARTSSYNEQFF.